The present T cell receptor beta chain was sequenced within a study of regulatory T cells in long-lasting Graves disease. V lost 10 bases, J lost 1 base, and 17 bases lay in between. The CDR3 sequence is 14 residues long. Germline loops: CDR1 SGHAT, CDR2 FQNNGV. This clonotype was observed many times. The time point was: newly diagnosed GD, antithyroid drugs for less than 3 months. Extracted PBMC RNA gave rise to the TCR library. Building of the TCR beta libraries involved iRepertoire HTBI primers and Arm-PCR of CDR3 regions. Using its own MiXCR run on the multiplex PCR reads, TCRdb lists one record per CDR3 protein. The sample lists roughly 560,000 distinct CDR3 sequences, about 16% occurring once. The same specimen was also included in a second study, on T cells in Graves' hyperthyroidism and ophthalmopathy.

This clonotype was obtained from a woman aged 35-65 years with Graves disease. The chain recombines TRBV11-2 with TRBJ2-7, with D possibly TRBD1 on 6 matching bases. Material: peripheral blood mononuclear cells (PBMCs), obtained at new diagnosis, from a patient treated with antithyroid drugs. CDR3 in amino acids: CATTASRGSYEQYF. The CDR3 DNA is TGTGCCACCACTGCGAGCAGGGGATCCTACGAGCAGTACTTC.